This T cell receptor beta chain was obtained from a study of cytomegalovirus exposure and HLA in healthy donors. Study-wide background: Around 85 million unique TCR sequences came from HLA-typed donors in an early release. Notes on the study in general: High specificity and sensitivity for cytomegalovirus status were reported for the classifier.

The PCR made use of 60 Vbeta and 13 Jbeta primers. Sequenced by immunoSEQ multiplex PCR; TCRdb stores in-frame clones only, minus some. The repertoire holds more than 85,000 clones, with around 74% as singletons. As regards this clone: Its target is unknown.

V lost 2 bases and J lost 16, with 15 bases in between. Germline lookup yields CDR1 MNHNY and CDR2 SVGAGI (reference sequence). The CDR3 sequence is 12 residues long. Material for sequencing was PBMCs. J is TRBJ2-1 and V is TRBV6-6; D possibly corresponds to TRBD1 (6 bases). This sequence originates from a man aged 40-55 years in good health and CMV-seronegative. The CDR3 coding sequence is TGTGCCAGCAGTTACAACAGGGATCCTCGATTCTTC. This sequence encodes CASSYNRDPRFF.